Listed below are T cell receptor beta chains from one sample, sequenced in a study of OX40 agonist ivuxolimab in advanced cancers. Sequencing used immunoSEQ multiplex PCR; TCRdb keeps in-frame clones, though not all of them. The sample lists more than 25,000 clones, around four fifths occurring once. Material: CD4+ or CD8+ T cells sorted from blood, obtained in a trial of the OX40 agonist ivuxolimab. Receptors originate from an adult with an advanced solid tumor such as melanoma, head and neck, liver or kidney cancer. CDR3s include the opening cysteine and the closing phenylalanine or tryptophan. The order of the fields is V gene, clone size, J gene, D gene, CDR3 DNA, CDR3 protein. The D gene is left open where the match is weak. Expanded clones are given a class, and other clones once, few, many or no size at all.

V: TRBV2
size: .
J: TRBJ2-7
D: TRBD1
DNA: TGTGCCAGCAGGAAGGGGACAGGGAGGTTCTACGAGCAGTACTTC
CDR3: CASRKGTGRFYEQYF

V: TRBV7-2
size: .
J: TRBJ2-7
D: .
DNA: TGTGCCAGCAGCCCCCGCCCCTGGAGCGGGTACGAGCAGTACTTC
CDR3: CASSPRPWSGYEQYF

V: TRBV4-1
size: .
J: TRBJ2-5
D: .
DNA: TGCGCCAGCAGCCCGGAGGGGACGGGGGCCCAAGAGACCCAGTACTTC
CDR3: CASSPEGTGAQETQYF

V: TRBV29-1
size: .
J: TRBJ2-1
D: .
DNA: TGCAGCGTTTTTGGATTATCGGGGGCCCACTACAATGAGCAGTTCTTC
CDR3: CSVFGLSGAHYNEQFF

V: TRBV11-2
size: .
J: TRBJ2-1
D: .
DNA: TGTGCCAGCAGCTTAGCTTCCCGGACCGACTACAATGAGCAGTTCTTC
CDR3: CASSLASRTDYNEQFF

V: TRBV7-9
size: .
J: TRBJ2-5
D: .
DNA: TGTGCCAGCAGCTTATTGTCGGAGACCCAGTACTTC
CDR3: CASSLLSETQYF

V: TRBV2
size: once
J: TRBJ2-1
D: TRBD1
DNA: TGTGCCAGCGAGTGGGACAGGGCTAACCATGAGCAGTTCTTC
CDR3: CASEWDRANHEQFF

V: TRBV13
size: once
J: TRBJ2-2
D: TRBD2
DNA: TGTGCCAGCAGCTCTGGACTAGCGGGGAACACCGGGGAGCTGTTTTTT
CDR3: CASSSGLAGNTGELFF

V: TRBV4-1
size: few
J: TRBJ2-7
D: .
DNA: TGCGCCAGCAGCCAAGATAGGAGCAGGACCTACGAGCAGTACTTC
CDR3: CASSQDRSRTYEQYF

V: TRBV11-2
size: .
J: TRBJ2-2
D: .
DNA: TGTGCCAGCAGGGGAACCCGTAGGCGGGGGCAGAACACCGGGGAGCTGTTTTTT
CDR3: CASRGTRRRGQNTGELFF

V: TRBV19
size: .
J: TRBJ1-5
D: .
DNA: TGTGCCAGTAGTACCTCCAGGGTCCAGCCCCAGCATTTT
CDR3: CASSTSRVQPQHF

V: TRBV5-1
size: .
J: TRBJ1-2
D: .
DNA: TGCGCCAGCAGCCCAGGACGGAGGATCCTAGATGGCTACACCTTC
CDR3: CASSPGRRILDGYTF

V: TRBV6-5
size: .
J: TRBJ1-4
D: .
DNA: TGTGCCAGCAGTTACTCGTTGGGGACGGACCATGAAAAACTGTTTTTT
CDR3: CASSYSLGTDHEKLFF

V: TRBV4-1
size: .
J: TRBJ2-7
D: .
DNA: TGCGCCAGCAGCCAAGTTGGGACGGCGAGCTCCTACGAGCAGTACTTC
CDR3: CASSQVGTASSYEQYF

V: TRBV29-1
size: .
J: TRBJ1-1
D: .
DNA: TGCAGCGTTTTCGGGGGGATGGACACTGAAGCTTTCTTT
CDR3: CSVFGGMDTEAFF

V: TRBV6-1
size: .
J: TRBJ2-7
D: .
DNA: TGTGCCAGCAGTGAAGGCGACAGGATCAGCGAGCAGTACTTC
CDR3: CASSEGDRISEQYF

V: TRBV9
size: .
J: TRBJ1-2
D: .
DNA: TGTGCCAGCAGCTTCCGGGACCAGGGGTGGGGCTACACCTTC
CDR3: CASSFRDQGWGYTF

V: TRBV7-9
size: .
J: TRBJ2-2
D: .
DNA: TGTGCCAGCAGCGGTACAACGGGACACATGACCGGGGAGCTGTTTTTT
CDR3: CASSGTTGHMTGELFF

V: TRBV12-5
size: .
J: TRBJ2-3
D: .
DNA: TGTGCTAGTGGTGGGGGAGGACATGGCACAGATACGCAGTATTTT
CDR3: CASGGGGHGTDTQYF

V: TRBV2
size: .
J: TRBJ2-7
D: TRBD2
DNA: TGTGCCAGCAGTGAACTAGCGGGGGCCGCCTACGAGCAGTACTTC
CDR3: CASSELAGAAYEQYF

V: TRBV7-6
size: .
J: TRBJ2-1
D: .
DNA: TGTGCCAGCAGCGTTGGACAGGAGGGCAATGAGCAGTTCTTC
CDR3: CASSVGQEGNEQFF

V: TRBV5-1
size: .
J: TRBJ1-1
D: .
DNA: TGCGCCAGCAGCTTGGGTTCCGGGGTGGGTTTCTTT
CDR3: CASSLGSGVGFF

V: TRBV4-1
size: once
J: TRBJ2-7
D: .
DNA: TGCGCCAGCAGCCCAGATTGGGGCTCCTACGAGCAGTACTTC
CDR3: CASSPDWGSYEQYF

V: TRBV19
size: once
J: TRBJ2-3
D: .
DNA: TGTGCCAGTAGTATCGGCCCTAAGGCGGGGCTGTCGAATACGCAGTATTTT
CDR3: CASSIGPKAGLSNTQYF

V: TRBV27
size: .
J: TRBJ1-2
D: TRBD1
DNA: TGTGCCAGCAGCCGACAGGGAAACTATGGCTACACCTTC
CDR3: CASSRQGNYGYTF

V: TRBV19
size: .
J: TRBJ2-1
D: TRBD2
DNA: TGTGCCAGTAGTATTTTCTGGGAGGGTGAGGAGCAGTTCTTC
CDR3: CASSIFWEGEEQFF

V: TRBV4-1
size: .
J: TRBJ2-7
D: TRBD1
DNA: TGCGCCAGCAGCCAAGAGACAGGGATGCTGTACGAGCAGTACTTC
CDR3: CASSQETGMLYEQYF

V: TRBV5-4
size: once
J: TRBJ1-1
D: .
DNA: TGTGCCAGCAGCTTTTTGGGCGGAGACACTGAAGCTTTCTTT
CDR3: CASSFLGGDTEAFF

V: TRBV19
size: .
J: TRBJ2-1
D: .
DNA: TGTGCCAGTAGTATAGGGCTCTACAATGAGCAGTTCTTC
CDR3: CASSIGLYNEQFF

V: TRBV7-3
size: .
J: TRBJ1-2
D: TRBD1
DNA: TGCGCCAGCAGCCAATCGACAGGGAACTATGGCTACACCTTC
CDR3: CASSQSTGNYGYTF

V: TRBV11-2
size: .
J: TRBJ2-1
D: .
DNA: TGTGCCAGCAGCCCCGTCAGAGATGAGCAGTTCTTC
CDR3: CASSPVRDEQFF

V: TRBV9
size: once
J: TRBJ2-1
D: TRBD2
DNA: TGTGCCAGCAGCGTAGCCGGACTAGCGGGTCCTAGCTCCTACAATGAGCAGTTCTTC
CDR3: CASSVAGLAGPSSYNEQFF

V: TRBV18
size: .
J: TRBJ1-1
D: .
DNA: TGTGCCAGCTCACCAGACAGCCTGCGATTGAACACTGAAGCTTTCTTT
CDR3: CASSPDSLRLNTEAFF

V: TRBV10-3
size: .
J: TRBJ2-7
D: .
DNA: TGTGCCATCAGTGACGTCGTAGCCTACGAGCAGTACTTC
CDR3: CAISDVVAYEQYF

V: TRBV7-2
size: .
J: TRBJ1-6
D: .
DNA: TGTGCCAGCAGCCCCGACAGGCTGGGGAATTCACCCCTCCACTTT
CDR3: CASSPDRLGNSPLHF

V: TRBV6-1
size: once
J: TRBJ1-5
D: .
DNA: TGTGCCAGCAGTGATGGACACCACAAGTGGGGCAATCAGCCCCAGCATTTT
CDR3: CASSDGHHKWGNQPQHF

V: TRBV27
size: .
J: TRBJ2-5
D: TRBD1
DNA: TGTGCCAGCAGTTTAGCACAGGGGGCGGGAGAGACCCAGTACTTC
CDR3: CASSLAQGAGETQYF

V: TRBV29-1
size: .
J: TRBJ1-2
D: TRBD1
DNA: TGCAGCGTCTGGACAGGGGAGGCTAGTGGCTACACCTTC
CDR3: CSVWTGEASGYTF

V: TRBV4-1
size: .
J: TRBJ2-2
D: .
DNA: TGCGCCAGCAGCCAAGGGGTAGTCGGGGAGCTGTTTTTT
CDR3: CASSQGVVGELFF

V: TRBV19
size: .
J: TRBJ2-2
D: .
DNA: TGTGCCAGTAGTATACGGCCGGGGCCCGACACCGGGGAGCTGTTTTTT
CDR3: CASSIRPGPDTGELFF

V: TRBV15
size: .
J: TRBJ1-5
D: .
DNA: TGTGCCACCAGCAGGGATGGCGGGCAGCCCCAGCATTTT
CDR3: CATSRDGGQPQHF

V: TRBV11-2
size: .
J: TRBJ2-2
D: .
DNA: TGTGCCAGCAGCTTTGAAGGGTTCAGGAGTCCCGGGGAGCTGTTTTTT
CDR3: CASSFEGFRSPGELFF

V: TRBV6-1
size: .
J: TRBJ2-2
D: .
DNA: TGTGCCAGCAGTGAAGCCATCGCCCTTTCGAACACCGGGGAGCTGTTTTTT
CDR3: CASSEAIALSNTGELFF

V: TRBV30
size: once
J: TRBJ2-7
D: .
DNA: TGTGCCTGGAGTGTAATTTCCTCCTACGAGCAGTACTTC
CDR3: CAWSVISSYEQYF

V: TRBV28
size: .
J: TRBJ1-1
D: .
DNA: TGTGCCAGCAGGGGACGGGGGAACACTGAAGCTTTCTTT
CDR3: CASRGRGNTEAFF

V: TRBV2
size: .
J: TRBJ1-5
D: TRBD1
DNA: TGTGCCAGCAGACCGGACAGGGCTAGCAATCAGCCCCAGCATTTT
CDR3: CASRPDRASNQPQHF

V: TRBV7-9
size: .
J: TRBJ1-4
D: TRBD1
DNA: TGTGCCAGCAGCACGGACAGGGAGTACGAAAAACTGTTTTTT
CDR3: CASSTDREYEKLFF

V: TRBV7-2
size: once
J: TRBJ2-3
D: .
DNA: TGTGCCGGCCGACCAGCGGGCGGAGATACGCAGTATTTT
CDR3: CAGRPAGGDTQYF

V: TRBV19
size: .
J: TRBJ1-5
D: .
DNA: TGTGCCAGTTCCCATAGCAATCAGCCCCAGCATTTT
CDR3: CASSHSNQPQHF

V: TRBV28
size: .
J: TRBJ2-7
D: .
DNA: TGTGCCAGCAGTTTATCCGCGTTCGACGAGCAGTACTTC
CDR3: CASSLSAFDEQYF